The clone carrying this T cell receptor beta chain was seen ten or more times. What it binds is not known. The sample is drawn from a study of T cells in Graves' hyperthyroidism and ophthalmopathy. TCR beta CDR3 sequences were amplified from RNA transcripts. HTBI primers were used for first-round RT-PCR of the TCR CDR3. TCRdb used MiXCR to reprocess the multiplex PCR reads, holding one entry per CDR3 protein. The sample holds approximately 530,000 distinct CDR3 sequences, over 15% seen once. The CDR3 is made up of 15 amino acids. The V gene end was trimmed by 0 bases and the J gene end by 2 bases; junction bases not matched to a gene: 3. Germline V gene data show CDR1 as SGHRS and CDR2 as YFSETQ. Study-wide points: Researchers found most expanded thyroid clonotypes above 0.001 in blood as well.

The authors deemed Graves' hyperthyroidism stable absent ophthalmopathy progression within 18 months. A patient was excluded if there was uncontrolled infection, other autoimmune disease, pregnancy or lactation. PBMCs were derived from roughly 10 ml fresh peripheral blood. The sequencing input was blood. The chain combines TRBV5-1 with TRBJ2-3; 7 nucleotides match TRBD1. The clonotype comes from a woman aged 18-35 years with Graves' hyperthyroidism. CDR3 sequence: CASSLEQGYTDTQYF. The CDR3 DNA sequence: TGCGCCAGCAGCTTGGAACAGGGGTACACAGATACGCAGTATTTT.